One and the same sample provided the 18 T cell receptor beta chains below, sequenced in a study of beta chain features in type 1 diabetes. Every bit of the isolated RNA underwent reverse transcription, so sequencing read expressed TCRB transcripts. Data came from immunoSEQ multiplex PCR; TCRdb stores just in-frame clones and leaves some out. The repertoire holds fewer than 650,000 clones, with 15% to 17% as singletons. Sequencing was done on a sample of naive CD4+ T cells from blood. Source of these receptors: a man in his late teens or twenties in good health.

The sample holds a few counts of this clone. The chain couples TRBV2 to TRBJ2-4; D may be TRBD1 or TRBD2 (6 bases each). V dropped 7 bases and J dropped 0 bases, with 13 bases sitting between them. CDR1 is SNHLY, CDR2 FYNNEI, per germline. The CDR3 extends over 15 amino acids. The CDR3 spells CASTLGGLAKNIQYF. The CDR3 region has the DNA TGTGCCAGCACCCTAGGGGGGTTAGCCAAAAACATTCAGTACTTC.

The chain uses TRBV28 and TRBJ2-1; TRBD2 matches 7 bases. The CDR3 totals 14 residues. CDR1 is MDHEN, CDR2 SYDVKM, per germline. Trimming at V came to 8 bases and at J to 9 bases, leaving 13 bases not matched to a gene. CDR3: CASSPRLARGEQFF. DNA for the CDR3: TGTGCCAGCTCCCCTCGACTAGCCCGGGGTGAGCAGTTCTTC.

The genes are TRBV28 and TRBJ1-2; weak D call: TRBD1 (5 bases). The CDR3 has 17 amino acids. Trimming removed 5 bases at V and 2 bases at J, with 21 bases between. Per germline, CDR1 MDHEN and CDR2 SYDVKM. The CDR3: CASSTWGDKRENYGYTF. CDR3 DNA: TGTGCCAGCAGTACATGGGGGGATAAGAGGGAAAACTATGGCTACACCTTC.

In this sample, this clone turned up many times. The V gene is TRBV10-3, the J gene TRBJ2-1; TRBD1 aligns across 9 bases. The CDR3 extends over 12 amino acids. The V segment lost 6 bases and the J segment 8 bases; nucleotides outside the gene matches: 2. Germline CDR1 ENHRY, CDR2 SYGVKD. This CDR3 reads CAIRDRGHEQFF. CDR3 bases: TGTGCCATCAGGGACAGGGGTCATGAGCAGTTCTTC.

This clone was found a few times. The CDR3 loop is CSARKSEQYF. The CDR3 coding sequence is TGCAGTGCTAGAAAATCGGAGCAGTACTTC. The gene calls are TRBV20-1 and TRBJ2-7; D gene ambiguous. The CDR3 is made up of 10 amino acids. V lost 2 bases, J lost 7 bases, and 6 bases lay in between. Germline assignment: CDR1 DFQATT and CDR2 SNEGSKA (reference sequence).

The chain has TRBV7-7 and TRBJ2-1, with 8 bases identical to TRBD2. Germline loops: CDR1 SSHAT, CDR2 FNYEAQ (reference sequence). This CDR3 spans 15 amino acids. The V segment lost 4 bases and the J segment 4 bases; nucleotides outside the gene matches: 6. The CDR3 loop is CASSSSGSPYNEQFF. The CDR3 DNA follows: TGTGCCAGCAGCTCCAGCGGGAGCCCTTACAATGAGCAGTTCTTC.

This clone occurred a few times. The rearrangement links TRBV7-2 to TRBJ1-1, with D unresolved. Germline loops: CDR1 SGHTA, CDR2 FQGNSA. Trimming removed 5 bases from V and 1 base from J, with 11 bases in between. CDR3 length: 14 amino acids. The CDR3 sequence is CASSPDGRNTEAFF. DNA for the CDR3: TGTGCCAGCAGCCCCGATGGGAGGAACACTGAAGCTTTCTTT.

There are a few counts of this clone. The chain has TRBV5-4 and TRBJ2-2; D not resolved. Per the germline V gene, CDR1 is SGHNT and CDR2 is YYREEE (reference sequence). The CDR3 sequence is 13 residues long. V lost 2 bases, J lost 3 bases, and 5 bases lay in between. In DNA form, the CDR3 reads TGTGCCAGCAGCTTTCCGGACACCGGGGAGCTGTTTTTT. Translated, it gives CASSFPDTGELFF.

The gene calls are TRBV5-1 and TRBJ2-1, with 12 bases that match TRBD2. This CDR3 contains 18 residues. Germline V gene data show CDR1 as SGHRS and CDR2 as YFSETQ. The ends lost 3 bases at V and 5 bases at J; junction bases unmatched: 12. This CDR3 reads CASSSPGLAGRYHNEQFF. CDR3 bases: TGCGCCAGCAGCTCACCCGGACTAGCGGGGCGATATCACAATGAGCAGTTCTTC.

This sequence joins TRBV9 and TRBJ2-5; D gene uncertain. Trimming shortened V by 0 bases and J by 5 bases, and 14 bases separated the two germline ends. Germline loops: CDR1 SGDLS, CDR2 YYNGEE. The CDR3 is 15 residues long. CDR3 in amino acids: CASSVGDNLGETQYF. The CDR3, as DNA: TGTGCCAGCAGCGTAGGAGATAACCTGGGCGAGACCCAGTACTTC.

The CDR3 DNA follows: TGTGCCAGCCTTGTAACAGGGGGCGCAGGGCGAGCTTTCTTT. This codes for CASLVTGGAGRAFF. The gene calls are TRBV27 and TRBJ1-1, with TRBD1 matching over 9 bases. The germline CDR1 and CDR2 sequences are MNHEY and SMNVEV (reference sequence). The CDR3 has 14 amino acids. Unmatched junction bases numbered 14, after V lost 8 bases and J lost 10 bases.

This clone showed up just a few times. The chain joins TRBV12-5 to TRBJ2-7; D unclear. Deletions cut 3 bases from V and 2 bases from J, with 8 bases between. Germline V gene lookup returns CDR1 LGHNT and CDR2 FRNRAP. The CDR3 runs to 13 residues. The CDR3 DNA is TGTGCTAGTGGTTTAAGTGGTACCTACGAGCAGTACTTC. This sequence encodes CASGLSGTYEQYF. The entire variable domain, with the rest obtained from reference TRBV12-5 and TRBJ2-7, is as follows: DARVTQTPRHKVTEMGQEVTMRCQPILGHNTVFWYRQTMMQGLELLAYFRNRAPLDDSGMPKDRFSAEMPDATLATLKIQPSEPRDSAVYFCASGLSGTYEQYFGPGTRLTVT.

The V call is TRBV27, the J call TRBJ2-5; D unclear. V was shortened by 0 bases and J by 4 bases, with 9 bases between the two germline ends. This CDR3 comprises 14 residues. Germline V lookup: CDR1 MNHEY, CDR2 SMNVEV (reference sequence). The CDR3 loop is CASSLSIGRETQYF. Written as DNA, the CDR3 is TGTGCCAGCAGTTTATCTATAGGAAGAGAGACCCAGTACTTC.

This clone was recorded a few times. This chain links TRBV29-1 with TRBJ1-2; D gene uncertain. The V end lost 4 bases, the J end lost 1 base, and 7 bases lay between the germline ends. Per germline, CDR1 SQVTM and CDR2 ANQGSEA. The CDR3 is made up of 12 amino acids. In DNA, the CDR3 is TGCAGCGTTGCGGGAAATAACTATGGCTACACCTTC. Protein sequence: CSVAGNNYGYTF.

The J gene is TRBJ2-2, the V gene TRBV28; D possibly corresponds to TRBD1 (5 bases). CDR1 is MDHEN and CDR2 is SYDVKM in the germline V gene. V was pared by 4 bases and J by 6 bases, with 9 bases between. The CDR3 extends over 13 amino acids. The CDR3 region is CASSSRQPGELFF. CDR3 bases: TGTGCCAGCAGTTCCCGACAGCCCGGGGAGCTGTTTTTT.

This clone was seen a handful of times. The genes are TRBV6-1 and TRBJ2-6; TRBD2 matches 13 bases. Trimming at V came to 9 bases and at J to 2 bases, leaving 1 base not matched to a gene. The germline V gene encodes CDR1 MNHNS and CDR2 SASEGT. The CDR3 is 15 residues long. DNA for the CDR3: TGTGCCAGTGGACTAGCGGGAGCTGGGGCCAACGTCCTGACTTTC. Protein: CASGLAGAGANVLTF.

Only a few counts were recorded for this clone. The V and J genes are TRBV19 and TRBJ1-1, with 9 bases aligning to TRBD1. Germline loops: CDR1 LNHDA, CDR2 SQIVND (reference sequence). The trim removed 7 bases at V and 11 bases at J, leaving 11 bases unmatched. The CDR3 length is 13 residues. The CDR3 loop is CASNRRDRVGAFF. The CDR3 DNA reads as TGTGCCAGTAACCGCCGGGACAGGGTTGGCGCTTTCTTT.

This clone was seen only a few times. Other DNA sequences within the sample encode an identical CDR3. This chain uses TRBV20-1 with TRBJ1-2; D is undetermined. CDR1 is DFQATT, CDR2 SNEGSKA, per germline (reference sequence). Trimming stripped 3 bases from V and 8 bases from J, with 7 bases between. CDR3 size: 10 residues. The CDR3 spells CSASGGGYTF. CDR3 in DNA: TGCAGTGCTAGCGGTGGCGGCTACACCTTC.